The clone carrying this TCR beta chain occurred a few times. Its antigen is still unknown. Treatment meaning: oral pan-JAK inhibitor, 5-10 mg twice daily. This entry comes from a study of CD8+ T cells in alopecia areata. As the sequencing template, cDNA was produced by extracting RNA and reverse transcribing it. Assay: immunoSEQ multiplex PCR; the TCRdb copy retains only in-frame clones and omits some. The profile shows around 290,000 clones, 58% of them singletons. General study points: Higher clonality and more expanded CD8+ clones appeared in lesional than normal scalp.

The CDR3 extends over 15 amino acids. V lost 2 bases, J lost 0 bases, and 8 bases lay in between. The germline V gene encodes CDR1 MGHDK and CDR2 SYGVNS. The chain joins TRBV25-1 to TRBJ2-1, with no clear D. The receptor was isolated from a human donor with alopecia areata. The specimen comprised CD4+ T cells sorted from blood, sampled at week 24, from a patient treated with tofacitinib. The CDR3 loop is CASSEGRLSYNEQFF. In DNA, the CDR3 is TGTGCCAGCAGTGAAGGGCGGCTCTCCTACAATGAGCAGTTCTTC.